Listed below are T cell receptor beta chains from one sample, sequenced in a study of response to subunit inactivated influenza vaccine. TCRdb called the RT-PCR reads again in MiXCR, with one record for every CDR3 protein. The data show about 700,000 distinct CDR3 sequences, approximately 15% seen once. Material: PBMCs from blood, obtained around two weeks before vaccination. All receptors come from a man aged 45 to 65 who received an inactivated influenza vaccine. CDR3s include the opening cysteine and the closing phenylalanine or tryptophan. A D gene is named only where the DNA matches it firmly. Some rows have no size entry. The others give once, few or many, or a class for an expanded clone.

cdr3_aa: CASSQDGTAGYTF
cdr3_nt: TGCGCCAGCAGCCAAGATGGGACAGCTGGCTACACCTTC
j_call: TRBJ1-2
d_call: TRBD1
v_call: TRBV4-3
clone_size: few

cdr3_aa: CASSVVGVGAYNEQFF
cdr3_nt: TGTGCCAGCAGCGTAGTTGGGGTGGGGGCGTACAATGAGCAGTTCTTC
j_call: TRBJ2-1
d_call: -
v_call: TRBV9
clone_size: -

cdr3_aa: CASSSRNEQFF
cdr3_nt: TGTGCCAGCAGCTCCCGCAATGAGCAGTTCTTC
j_call: TRBJ2-1
d_call: -
v_call: TRBV11-2
clone_size: many

cdr3_aa: CASSVESSYEQYF
cdr3_nt: TGCGCCAGCAGCGTGGAGAGCTCCTACGAGCAGTACTTC
j_call: TRBJ2-7
d_call: -
v_call: TRBV5-1
clone_size: few

cdr3_aa: CASSTVLGGEQFF
cdr3_nt: TGTGCCAGCAGCACCGTTTTAGGCGGTGAGCAGTTCTTC
j_call: TRBJ2-1
d_call: -
v_call: TRBV7-8
clone_size: many

cdr3_aa: CASSLAGTSAYEQYF
cdr3_nt: TGTGCCAGCAGTTTAGCCGGGACATCGGCCTACGAGCAGTACTTC
j_call: TRBJ2-7
d_call: -
v_call: TRBV12-3/TRBV12-4
clone_size: -

cdr3_aa: CSAGGSGRASSDYEQYF
cdr3_nt: TGCAGTGCAGGGGGAAGCGGGAGGGCCTCCTCGGATTACGAGCAGTACTTC
j_call: TRBJ2-7
d_call: TRBD2
v_call: TRBV20-1
clone_size: -

cdr3_aa: CASSLSPQGNTGELFF
cdr3_nt: TGCGCCAGCAGCCTCTCCCCCCAGGGTAACACCGGGGAGCTGTTTTTT
j_call: TRBJ2-2
d_call: -
v_call: TRBV5-1
clone_size: few

cdr3_aa: CSAGRDPYEQYF
cdr3_nt: TGCAGCGCCGGAAGGGACCCCTACGAGCAGTACTTC
j_call: TRBJ2-7
d_call: -
v_call: TRBV29-1
clone_size: few

cdr3_aa: CASRETEGEQYF
cdr3_nt: TGTGCCAGCAGAGAGACAGAAGGAGAGCAGTACTTC
j_call: TRBJ2-7
d_call: -
v_call: TRBV6-5
clone_size: -

cdr3_aa: CASSSGGAVEQFF
cdr3_nt: TGCGCCAGCAGCTCCGGGGGGGCAGTCGAGCAGTTCTTC
j_call: TRBJ2-1
d_call: TRBD2
v_call: TRBV5-1
clone_size: -

cdr3_aa: CSARIAGGSETQYF
cdr3_nt: TGCAGTGCTAGAATAGCGGGAGGGTCGGAGACCCAGTACTTC
j_call: TRBJ2-5
d_call: TRBD2
v_call: TRBV20-1
clone_size: -

cdr3_aa: CASSFSSGRSTGELFF
cdr3_nt: TGTGCCAGCAGCTTCTCTAGCGGGAGGAGCACCGGGGAGCTGTTTTTT
j_call: TRBJ2-2
d_call: TRBD2
v_call: TRBV7-2
clone_size: many

cdr3_aa: CSVGRGSSASGYTF
cdr3_nt: TGCAGCGTTGGGCGGGGGTCCTCGGCAAGTGGCTACACCTTC
j_call: TRBJ1-2
d_call: -
v_call: TRBV29-1
clone_size: -

cdr3_aa: CASSQDQGAGGTDTQYF
cdr3_nt: TGTGCCAGCAGCCAAGATCAGGGAGCGGGAGGCACAGATACGCAGTATTTT
j_call: TRBJ2-3
d_call: TRBD2
v_call: TRBV4-2
clone_size: few

cdr3_aa: CASSLIRASNTGELFF
cdr3_nt: TGCGCCAGCAGCTTGATCAGGGCCTCAAACACCGGGGAGCTGTTTTTT
j_call: TRBJ2-2
d_call: -
v_call: TRBV5-1
clone_size: few

cdr3_aa: CSANEPGTVEQFF
cdr3_nt: TGCAGTGCCAACGAACCTGGGACGGTTGAGCAGTTCTTC
j_call: TRBJ2-1
d_call: -
v_call: TRBV20-1
clone_size: few

cdr3_aa: CASSYTVGPTNEQFF
cdr3_nt: TGTGCCAGCAGTTACACGGTGGGACCCACCAATGAGCAGTTCTTC
j_call: TRBJ2-1
d_call: -
v_call: TRBV2
clone_size: -

cdr3_aa: CASSFTGQGGGIQYF
cdr3_nt: TGTGCCAGCAGCTTTACAGGACAGGGGGGAGGCATTCAGTACTTC
j_call: TRBJ2-4
d_call: TRBD1
v_call: TRBV11-2
clone_size: -

cdr3_aa: CASSSDGPSNEKLFF
cdr3_nt: TGTGCCAGCAGCTCGGACGGCCCGTCTAATGAAAAACTGTTTTTT
j_call: TRBJ1-4
d_call: -
v_call: TRBV7-2
clone_size: -

cdr3_aa: CASSVGGLAEETQYF
cdr3_nt: TGTGCCAGCAGCGTAGGAGGACTAGCGGAAGAGACCCAGTACTTC
j_call: TRBJ2-5
d_call: TRBD2
v_call: TRBV9
clone_size: few

cdr3_aa: CASSYSGTGRETQYF
cdr3_nt: TGTGCCAGCAGCTATAGTGGGACAGGGAGAGAGACCCAGTACTTC
j_call: TRBJ2-5
d_call: TRBD1
v_call: TRBV7-9
clone_size: few

cdr3_aa: CASRLSWDRRTGELFF
cdr3_nt: TGTGCCAGCAGGCTCTCCTGGGACCGGCGAACCGGGGAGCTGTTTTTT
j_call: TRBJ2-2
d_call: -
v_call: TRBV11-2
clone_size: few

cdr3_aa: CASSIAQGYTF
cdr3_nt: TGTGCCAGCAGTATAGCACAGGGATACACCTTC
j_call: TRBJ1-2
d_call: -
v_call: TRBV12-3/TRBV12-4
clone_size: many

cdr3_aa: CASSLFLKMGDTQYEQYF
cdr3_nt: TGTGCCAGCAGTTTATTCCTAAAAATGGGGGACACCCAATACGAGCAGTACTTC
j_call: TRBJ2-7
d_call: -
v_call: TRBV28
clone_size: -

cdr3_aa: CASSPAGGRRDSGNTIYF
cdr3_nt: TGTGCCAGCAGCCCCGCCGGGGGCAGACGGGACTCTGGAAACACCATATATTTT
j_call: TRBJ1-3
d_call: -
v_call: TRBV4-2
clone_size: -

cdr3_aa: CATSDLTGGGETQYF
cdr3_nt: TGTGCCACCAGTGATTTGACAGGGGGCGGGGAGACCCAGTACTTC
j_call: TRBJ2-5
d_call: TRBD1
v_call: TRBV24-1
clone_size: -

cdr3_aa: CATSDIDRIYGYTF
cdr3_nt: TGTGCCACCAGTGATATCGACAGAATCTATGGCTACACCTTC
j_call: TRBJ1-2
d_call: -
v_call: TRBV24-1
clone_size: few

cdr3_aa: CASSQRQTGDTEAFF
cdr3_nt: TGTGCCAGCAGCCAGAGACAGACCGGGGACACTGAAGCTTTCTTT
j_call: TRBJ1-1
d_call: -
v_call: TRBV5-4
clone_size: few

cdr3_aa: CASSSEAFF
cdr3_nt: TGTGCCAGCAGTTCCGAAGCTTTCTTT
j_call: TRBJ1-1
d_call: -
v_call: TRBV27
clone_size: -

cdr3_aa: CASSEAPGTGTEAFF
cdr3_nt: TGTGCCAGCAGTGAAGCGCCGGGGACGGGCACTGAAGCTTTCTTT
j_call: TRBJ1-1
d_call: -
v_call: TRBV6-1
clone_size: few

cdr3_aa: CASSIVAGSSSYEQYF
cdr3_nt: TGTGCCAGCAGCATAGTAGCGGGTTCGAGCTCCTACGAGCAGTACTTC
j_call: TRBJ2-7
d_call: TRBD2
v_call: TRBV7-2
clone_size: -

cdr3_aa: CATSRGQGEGYTF
cdr3_nt: TGTGCCACCAGCAGAGGACAGGGGGAGGGCTACACCTTC
j_call: TRBJ1-2
d_call: TRBD1
v_call: TRBV15
clone_size: -

cdr3_aa: CSARDPRTAFTDTQYF
cdr3_nt: TGCAGTGCTAGAGACCCCCGGACAGCTTTCACAGATACGCAGTATTTT
j_call: TRBJ2-3
d_call: -
v_call: TRBV20-1
clone_size: few

cdr3_aa: CASSLGGLAASQETQYF
cdr3_nt: TGCGCCAGCAGCTTGGGGGGACTAGCGGCCTCCCAAGAGACCCAGTACTTC
j_call: TRBJ2-5
d_call: TRBD2
v_call: TRBV5-1
clone_size: -